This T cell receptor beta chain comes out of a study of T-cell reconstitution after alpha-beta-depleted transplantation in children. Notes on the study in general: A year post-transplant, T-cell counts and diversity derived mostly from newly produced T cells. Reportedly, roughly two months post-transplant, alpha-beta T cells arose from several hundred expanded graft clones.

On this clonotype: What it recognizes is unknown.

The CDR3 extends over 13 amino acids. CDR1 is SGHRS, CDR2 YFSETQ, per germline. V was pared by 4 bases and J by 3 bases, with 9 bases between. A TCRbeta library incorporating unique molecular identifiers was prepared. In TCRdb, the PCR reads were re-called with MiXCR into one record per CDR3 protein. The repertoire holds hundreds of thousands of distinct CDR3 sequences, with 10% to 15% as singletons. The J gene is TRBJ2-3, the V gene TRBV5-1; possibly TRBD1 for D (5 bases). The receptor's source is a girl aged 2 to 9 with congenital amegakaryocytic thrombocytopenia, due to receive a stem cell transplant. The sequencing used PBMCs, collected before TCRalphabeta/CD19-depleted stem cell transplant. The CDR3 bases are TGCGCCAGCAGCCTGCGACAGACAGATACGCAGTATTTT. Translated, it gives CASSLRQTDTQYF. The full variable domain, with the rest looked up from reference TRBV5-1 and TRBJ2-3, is KAGVTQTPRYLIKTRGQQVTLSCSPISGHRSVSWYQQTPGQGLQFLFEYFSETQRNKGNFPGRFSGRQFSNSRSEMNVSTLELGDSALYLCASSLRQTDTQYFGPGTRLTVL.